Described below is a single TCR beta chain sequence and its context. Its antigen is still unknown. There are no base qualities to consult, and no much larger clone falls within one base. These data belong to a study of blood T cell repertoires in COVID-19 (dated by TCRdb to the early 2020s). Study-wide context: Samples covering the acute and convalescent phases of COVID-19 were provided by collaborators in the United States, Italy and Spain. The prospective study material was composed of cDNA or gDNA derived from T cells, B-cell-depleted T cells, or PBMCs. Deeply sampled blood TCRbeta repertoires from subjects exposed to, actively infected with, or recovered from COVID-19 were included in the dataset. The repertoires were released in a freely available public database intended as a resource for research on the immune response to SARS-CoV-2. The samples were drawn from two sources: the first 160 participants of the ongoing ImmuneRACE study, and 1,000 to 1,500 subjects contributed by 6 global collaborators. Nearly every sample came with metadata listing a de-identified subject ID, COVID-19 status, age in years and sex. Where available, HLA class I and class II types were taken from metadata supplied by the sample provider and were not determined by assay-based typing. Overall study outcomes, separate from this receptor: How much clinical and demographic metadata was included differed by source and by participant, and the metadata was provided uncurated.

Collaborating institutions collected whole blood in K2EDTA tubes following their own protocols. For TCRbeta analysis, collaborator samples were shipped as frozen whole blood, as isolated PBMCs, or as DNA extracted from either sample type. Deletion took 1 base off V and 3 bases off J, with a span of 10 bases between the germline ends. The germline V gene encodes CDR1 SGHTA and CDR2 FQGTGA. The CDR3 covers 15 residues, taking in both the cysteine and the phenylalanine. The retained sequence is limited to the CDR3, 45 bases, with the frame set at the first base. TCRbeta CDR3 regions were amplified from genomic DNA by means of the immunoSEQ Assay, a bias-controlled multiplex PCR. Regarding the original processing steps: The number of nucleated cells in each sample was estimated from the amplification of reference gene primers within the assay. To quantify the absolute abundance of each unique TCRbeta CDR3 rearrangement, sequence reads were collapsed and filtered. For each sample, productive Simpson clonality was calculated as the square root of Simpson's diversity index across productive rearrangements. The table was pulled from immuneACCESS by TCRdb, which kept in-frame rearrangements only. Such tables lose some clones; where checked, under half of the loss comes from unresolved V genes, and the rest has no known cause. V and J calls and clone size come straight from that table; D and trimming were deduced from the DNA. This sample lists about 140,000 clones; about 87% were detected once. Around 0.91% of the sample comes from the top ten.

The receptor chain draws on TRBV7-3 and TRBJ2-1, and possibly TRBD2, on 6 matching bases. The receptor's source is a woman aged 50 to 65 with acute or convalescent COVID-19. The material sequenced was peripheral blood. The CDR3 sequence is CASSLNSGNYNEQFF. The nucleotide sequence reads as follows: TGTGCCAGCAGCTTAAATAGCGGAAACTACAATGAGCAGTTCTTC.